This TCR beta chain appears in the sequencing data of a study of blood T cell repertoires in COVID-19. Generated by immunoSEQ multiplex PCR, the TCRdb table keeps only in-frame clones and is missing some. The sample records about 130,000 clones, about 89% being singletons. The CDR3 is 13 amino acids. The germline V gene encodes CDR1 LNHDA and CDR2 SQIVND (reference sequence). The sequence derives from a woman aged 70-85 years with COVID-19, enrolled during active disease. Specimen: peripheral blood. The V gene is TRBV19, the J gene TRBJ1-5; D remains unclear. In DNA, the CDR3 is TGTGGGTCAGCCGGGGAACCCAATCAGCCCCAGCATTTT. It yields the protein CGSAGEPNQPQHF. Variable domain in full (rest from reference TRBV19 and TRBJ1-5): DGGITQSPKYLFRKEGQNVTLSCEQNLNHDAMYWYRQDPGQGLRLIYYSQIVNDFQKGDIAEGYSVSREKKESFPLTVTSAQKNPTAFYLCGSAGEPNQPQHFGDGTRLSIL.